This T cell receptor (beta chain) was identified in a study of persistence of HIV-infected CD4 T cells. An overlapping HIV-1 Gag peptide pool stimulated these cells at roughly 0.97 ug/peptide/mL. CD4+ T cells upregulating both CD40 ligand and CD69 were sorted as responding cells. CDR1 and CDR2 (germline): LNHDA, SQIVND (reference sequence). V lost 1 base, J lost 2 bases, and 15 bases lay in between. CDR3 size: 17 residues. The immunoSEQ assay was version 4, run in survey mode. Produced via immunoSEQ multiplex PCR; TCRdb's table is partial and in-frame only. The sample lists some 30,000 clones, approximately 70% occurring once. Turning to this clone: Its antigen remains unknown.

This clonotype originated in an adult man with HIV who was CMV-seropositive. Sequencing was performed on CD4+ T cells sorted from PBMCs after roughly 20-hour stimulation, taken from a patient who received antiretroviral therapy. The chain is built from TRBV19 and TRBJ1-5; D may be TRBD1 (6 bases). The CDR3 coding sequence is TGTGCCAGTAGTATAGGCGTTGGGGCAGGGGGCAATCAGCCCCAGCATTTT. It codes for CASSIGVGAGGNQPQHF.